This T cell receptor (beta chain) was profiled in a study of blood T cells in healthy people across ages. Per the germline V gene, CDR1 is LNHNV and CDR2 is YYDKDF (reference sequence). V lost 3 bases to trimming and J lost 4 bases; unmatched junction nucleotides: 5. The CDR3 extends over 15 amino acids. This clonotype occurred a few times. Its antigen is undetermined. Study-level points and caveats: It was not known whether donors were CMV positive (a possible confounder of expanded clonotype changes).

With a J-beta primer mix and a sample-barcoded 5' primer, a second PCR ran about 7 to 12 cycles. Sequencing yielded, for each sample, at least 2.5 million paired-end reads carrying CDR3. TCRdb re-analysed the 5' RACE reads in MiXCR, keeping a single row per CDR3 protein. The sample has under 2 million distinct CDR3 sequences; roughly 30% are singletons. The rearrangement joins TRBV15 to TRBJ2-3, with 9 nucleotides matching TRBD2. The sample taken for sequencing was blood. The TCR originated in a woman aged 25 to 39 in good health. In nucleotides, the CDR3 is TGTGCCACCAGCAGGAGCGGGGGGACCTCAGATACGCAGTATTTT. Translated, it gives CATSRSGGTSDTQYF.